The 30 T cell receptor beta chains given below trace back to one sample, sequenced in a study of cytomegalovirus exposure and HLA in healthy donors (dated by TCRdb to about 2017). Libraries were constructed by the immunoSEQ multiplex PCR assay. For the multiplex PCR, a mixture combining 60 forward primers for TCR Vbeta segments and 13 reverse primers for TCR Jbeta segments was used. What TCRdb holds here is the immuneACCESS table cut down to in-frame rearrangements. Part of the clones is not present; checked against another copy, under half of the missing clones reflect an unresolved V gene, and the others are unexplained. The sample data list around 140,000 clones, and 75% of these were observed just once. The biggest ten clones account for around 7% of the sample. Sequenced input: PBMCs. The receptor source for this set is a man aged 25-45 years in good health and CMV-seronegative.

The J gene is TRBJ2-7, the V gene TRBV7-8, with 10 bases that match TRBD1. Germline CDR1 reads SGHVS; CDR2 reads FQNEAQ. The CDR3 runs to 16 residues. J was trimmed by 4 bases and V by 0 bases; bases with no gene match: 6. The CDR3: CASSLAGDRGIYEQYF. The CDR3 nucleotides are TGTGCCAGCAGCTTAGCCGGGGACAGGGGAATTTACGAGCAGTACTTC.

The chain recombines TRBV6-5 with TRBJ1-3; D call uncertain. Germline CDR1 MNHEY, CDR2 SVGAGI. This CDR3 contains 14 residues. The V end was cut by 6 bases, the J end by 4 bases, with 13 bases between. CDR3 loop: CASSDRPRGNTIYF. The CDR3 DNA reads as TGTGCCAGCAGCGACCGACCGAGGGGAAACACCATATATTTT.

Only one count was recorded for this clone. This sequence joins TRBV6-6 and TRBJ2-1, with 10 bases aligning to TRBD2. Germline CDR1 and CDR2: MNHNY and SVGAGI (reference sequence). V was pared by 6 bases and J by 5 bases, with 7 bases of the junction left unmatched. This CDR3 comprises 15 residues. CDR3: CASSYVAGGNNEQFF. The CDR3 coding sequence is TGTGCCAGCAGCTATGTAGCGGGAGGCAACAATGAGCAGTTCTTC.

The chain is built from TRBV28 and TRBJ1-1; 10 bases line up with TRBD1. The V segment lost 5 bases and the J segment 1 base; nucleotides outside the gene matches: 7. Germline V lookup: CDR1 MDHEN, CDR2 SYDVKM. The CDR3 loop spans 16 amino acids. CDR3 protein: CASSEPTGGSNTEAFF. The CDR3 DNA reads TGTGCCAGCAGTGAACCGACAGGGGGCTCGAACACTGAAGCTTTCTTT.

V and J are TRBV5-1 and TRBJ2-5; 10 bases map to TRBD2. Trimming took 6 bases from V and 5 from J; bases not matched to a gene: 4. Germline lookup yields CDR1 SGHRS and CDR2 YFSETQ. The CDR3 runs 13 residues. CDR3 loop: CASTLAGEETQYF. The CDR3 DNA reads TGCGCCAGCACGCTAGCGGGGGAGGAGACCCAGTACTTC.

V usage is TRBV4-1 and J usage is TRBJ2-2; 8 bases align to TRBD2. With 1 base clipped from V and 0 bases from J, the junction kept 1 base outside the gene matches. The CDR3 sequence is 16 residues long. Germline V gene sequence: CDR1 MGHRA, CDR2 YSYEKL. The CDR3 DNA is TGCGCCAGCAGCCAAGTACTAGCGGCGAACACCGGGGAGCTGTTTTTT. Residues: CASSQVLAANTGELFF.

The chain combines TRBV27 with TRBJ1-6; D ambiguous. The CDR3 runs 12 residues. V lost 3 bases to trimming and J lost 8 bases, with 5 bases between them. The germline V gene encodes CDR1 MNHEY and CDR2 SMNVEV (reference sequence). The CDR3 here is CASSFRYSPLHF. CDR3 nucleotide sequence: TGTGCCAGCAGTTTTAGATATTCACCCCTCCACTTT.

The J gene is TRBJ2-2, the V gene TRBV19; D possibly corresponds to TRBD2 (5 bases). Germline V gives CDR1 LNHDA, CDR2 SQIVND (reference sequence). CDR3 length: 13 amino acids. Trimming pared 3 bases from V and 6 bases from J, leaving 8 bases between. The CDR3 nucleotides are TGTGCCAGTAGTATGTCGGGGTCCGGGGAGCTGTTTTTT. This translates into CASSMSGSGELFF.

This chain links TRBV30 with TRBJ1-2; D gene uncertain. V was clipped by 3 bases and J by 8 bases, with 10 bases between them. Germline V gene sequence: CDR1 GTSNPN, CDR2 SVGIG (reference sequence). The CDR3 is made up of 11 amino acids. In DNA form, the CDR3 reads TGTGCCTGGAGATTATTAGAAGGCTACACCTTC. It yields the protein CAWRLLEGYTF.

This clone was seen more than once but under ten times. V usage is TRBV11-3 and J usage is TRBJ2-1; a possible D gene is TRBD1 (6 bases). This CDR3 is 13 amino acids long. V was pared by 3 bases and J by 6 bases, with 9 bases between. CDR1 and CDR2 from the germline V gene are SGHNT and YENEEA. Here the CDR3 DNA reads TGTGCCAGCAGCTTTGGGGGCCCCAATGAGCAGTTCTTC. As protein: CASSFGGPNEQFF.

The V call is TRBV11-1, the J call TRBJ2-2; perhaps TRBD1 as D (7 bases). The germline CDR1 and CDR2 sequences are SGHAT and FQDESV (reference sequence). The CDR3 totals 15 residues. Trimming shortened V by 5 bases and J by 2 bases, and 12 bases separated the two germline ends. This chain's CDR3 is CASSHQGGNTGELFF. CDR3 sequence (DNA): TGTGCCAGCAGCCATCAGGGGGGTAACACCGGGGAGCTGTTTTTT. Full variable domain (missing parts from reference TRBV11-1 and TRBJ2-2): EAEVAQSPRYKITEKSQAVAFWCDPISGHATLYWYRQILGQGPELLVQFQDESVVDDSQLPKDRFSAERLKGVDSTLKIQPAELGDSAMYLCASSHQGGNTGELFFGEGSRLTVL.

The chain recombines TRBV7-9 with TRBJ2-2, with D tentatively TRBD2 (5 bases). The CDR3 loop spans 14 amino acids. In germline, CDR1 is SEHNR, CDR2 FQNEAQ (reference sequence). V was clipped by 6 bases and J by 1 base, with 9 bases between them. As DNA, the CDR3 is TGTGCCAGCAGAGGGAGATTGAACACCGGGGAGCTGTTTTTT. Translating it yields CASRGRLNTGELFF.

V is TRBV29-1 and J is TRBJ1-5, with a weak D call TRBD1 (6 bases). Looked up from germline, CDR1 is SQVTM and CDR2 is ANQGSEA. Trimming took off 5 bases at V and 6 bases at J, with 14 bases between the two ends. The CDR3 runs to 13 residues. The CDR3 here is CSVLTGLGQPQHF. In nucleotides, the CDR3 is TGCAGCGTTCTCACAGGGCTGGGTCAGCCCCAGCATTTT.

The chain links TRBV5-1 to TRBJ2-2; 12 bases fit TRBD2. The CDR3 is 16 amino acids. Germline CDR1 SGHRS, CDR2 YFSETQ. V lost 4 bases and J lost 1; bases outside the gene matches: 2. DNA for the CDR3: TGCGCCAGCAGCCCGACTAGCGGGGGGAACACCGGGGAGCTGTTTTTT. As protein: CASSPTSGGNTGELFF.

The gene calls are TRBV7-9 and TRBJ2-3; tentatively, D is TRBD2 (6 bases). This CDR3 contains 16 residues. Germline V gene lookup returns CDR1 SEHNR and CDR2 FQNEAQ (reference sequence). V shed 5 bases and J shed 5 bases, with 20 bases lying between them. The CDR3 sequence: CASSPGAGLAGDTQYF. The DNA of the CDR3 is TGTGCCAGCAGCCCCGGCGCGGGACTCGCGGGAGATACGCAGTATTTT.

In this sample, this clone turned up a few times. The rearrangement links TRBV6-1 to TRBJ2-3; D is possibly TRBD2 (5 bases). This CDR3 spans 14 amino acids. The germline V and J ends were trimmed by 2 bases and 2 bases, with 8 bases remaining between them. The V gene's germline CDR1 is MNHNS and CDR2 SASEGT. Written as DNA, the CDR3 is TGTGCCAGCAGTGAACCCCGGGACACAGATACGCAGTATTTT. It codes for CASSEPRDTDTQYF.

The chain joins TRBV6-5 to TRBJ1-1; a possible D gene is TRBD1 (6 bases). Per germline, CDR1 MNHEY and CDR2 SVGAGI. The CDR3 is made up of 16 amino acids. V lost 0 bases and J lost 2, with 13 bases in between. The chain's CDR3 is CASSYSGLGTNTEAFF. CDR3 bases: TGTGCCAGCAGTTACTCGGGGCTTGGGACAAACACTGAAGCTTTCTTT.

This clone was found once. This chain uses TRBV6-5 with TRBJ1-1; D not resolved. V gave up 2 bases and J gave up 7 bases, with 14 bases separating them. This CDR3 has 14 amino acids. Germline CDR1 MNHEY, CDR2 SVGAGI. CDR3 residues: CASSYGRAAFEAFF. DNA for the CDR3: TGTGCCAGCAGTTACGGGAGGGCCGCCTTTGAAGCTTTCTTT.

The chain carries TRBV5-6 and TRBJ2-7, with 9 bases identical to TRBD1. J gave up 3 bases and V 4 bases, and 11 bases lay outside the gene matches. CDR3 length equals 16 residues. Germline CDR1 and CDR2: SGHDT and YYEEEE. The CDR3 spells CASSPFGQGHLYEQYF. CDR3 bases: TGTGCCAGCAGCCCCTTCGGACAGGGGCATCTCTACGAGCAGTACTTC.

The chain recombines TRBV5-1 with TRBJ2-6, with unresolved D. The CDR3 consists of 16 residues. Germline-derived CDR1 and CDR2 are SGHRS and YFSETQ. The V gene lost 4 bases and the J gene lost 0 bases, with 11 bases spanning the gap. The CDR3 spells CASSAGWSSGANVLTF. The DNA of the CDR3 is TGCGCCAGCAGCGCCGGTTGGAGCTCTGGGGCCAACGTCCTGACTTTC.

J is TRBJ2-7 and V is TRBV2; D perhaps matches TRBD2 (5 bases). The CDR3 spans 14 residues. Germline CDR1 reads SNHLY; CDR2 reads FYNNEI. V lost 5 bases and J lost 3, with 14 bases in between. The CDR3 here is CASSYTSSNYEQYF. The CDR3 nucleotides read TGTGCCAGCAGTTATACTAGTTCAAACTACGAGCAGTACTTC.

The chain carries TRBV18 and TRBJ2-3; 9 nucleotides line up with TRBD2. Trimming took 0 bases from V and 5 from J; bases not matched to a gene: 6. CDR1 and CDR2 (germline): KGHSH, LQKENI. This CDR3 contains 16 residues. The chain's CDR3 is CASSPPAGGFQDTQYF. CDR3 nucleotide sequence: TGTGCCAGCTCACCACCCGCGGGAGGGTTTCAAGATACGCAGTATTTT.

This chain links TRBV28 with TRBJ2-7, with 7 bases fitting TRBD2. Germline CDR1 is MDHEN and CDR2 is SYDVKM. V was pared by 6 bases and J by 2 bases, with 16 bases of the junction left unmatched. There are 17 residues in the CDR3. The CDR3 region has the DNA TGTGCCAGCAGGCCGCCGGGGGGAACTCCGGAAGCCTACGAGCAGTACTTC. Protein: CASRPPGGTPEAYEQYF. Full variable domain (outside the CDR3, taken from reference TRBV28 and TRBJ2-7): DVKVTQSSRYLVKRTGEKVFLECVQDMDHENMFWYRQDPGLGLRLIYFSYDVKMKEKGDIPEGYSVSREKKERFSLILESASTNQTSMYLCASRPPGGTPEAYEQYFGPGTRLTVT.

The gene calls are TRBV7-9 and TRBJ1-1; tentative D call: TRBD1 (6 bases). The CDR3 extends over 15 amino acids. CDR1 SEHNR and CDR2 FQNEAQ come from the germline V gene (reference sequence). V lost 6 bases and J lost 1, with 15 bases in between. Written as DNA, the CDR3 is TGTGCCAGCAGACCTCGGACAGATCCGAACACTGAAGCTTTCTTT. Encoded protein: CASRPRTDPNTEAFF. Full variable domain (outside the CDR3, taken from reference TRBV7-9 and TRBJ1-1): DTGVSQNPRHKITKRGQNVTFRCDPISEHNRLYWYRQTLGQGPEFLTYFQNEAQLEKSRLLSDRFSAERPKGSFSTLEIQRTEQGDSAMYLCASRPRTDPNTEAFFGQGTRLTVV.

This chain uses TRBV14 with TRBJ1-5, with a weak D call TRBD1 (5 bases). Germline CDR1 and CDR2: SGHDN and FVKESK. Deletions cut 0 bases from V and 4 bases from J, with 19 bases between. The CDR3 is made up of 18 amino acids. CDR3 protein: CASSQESRVTQGNQPQHF. CDR3 bases: TGTGCCAGCAGCCAAGAATCTAGGGTAACGCAGGGTAATCAGCCCCAGCATTTT.

This chain connects TRBV12-5 to TRBJ2-3; tentatively, D is TRBD2 (7 bases). CDR3 length equals 21 residues. Germline-derived CDR1 and CDR2 are LGHNT and FRNRAP. V dropped 3 bases and J dropped 0 bases, with 28 bases sitting between them. DNA of the CDR3: TGTGCTAGTGGTTTTACGCGGGACACCAAAGATGGCGGGAGCAGCACAGATACGCAGTATTTT. Translation: CASGFTRDTKDGGSSTDTQYF.

The chain recombines TRBV7-2 with TRBJ2-7, with TRBD1 matching 7 bases. Germline loops: CDR1 SGHTA, CDR2 FQGNSA. The trim removed 6 bases at V and 6 bases at J, leaving 8 bases unmatched. This CDR3 is 13 amino acids long. CDR3 DNA: TGTGCCAGCAGAAGGACAGGTAGTGTCGAGCAGTACTTC. Its protein product is CASRRTGSVEQYF.

This clone has a handful of counts. The chain combines TRBV2 with TRBJ1-5; 7 bases fit TRBD1. V gave up 5 bases and J gave up 8 bases; unmatched junction bases: 9. Germline CDR1 and CDR2: SNHLY and FYNNEI. CDR3 length: 14 amino acids. Here the CDR3 DNA reads TGTGCCAGCAGTTCGAGACAGGGCAGGGAGCCCCAGCATTTT. This codes for CASSSRQGREPQHF.

This chain links TRBV6-1 with TRBJ2-1; D uncertain. Trimming removed 1 base at V and 3 bases at J, with 7 bases between. The germline V gene encodes CDR1 MNHNS and CDR2 SASEGT. This CDR3 spans 14 amino acids. In nucleotides, the CDR3 is TGTGCCAGCAGTGAAGACAGAAACTACAATGAGCAGTTCTTC. This gives the protein CASSEDRNYNEQFF.

The V call is TRBV2, the J call TRBJ2-1, with 16 bases that match TRBD2. The CDR3 contains 17 residues. After removal of 7 bases from V and 6 bases from J, the junction contained 9 bases not matched to a gene. Germline assignment: CDR1 SNHLY and CDR2 FYNNEI. The CDR3 sequence is CASIGTSGRAVINEQFF. In nucleotides, the CDR3 is TGTGCCAGCATTGGGACTAGCGGGAGGGCCGTCATCAATGAGCAGTTCTTC.